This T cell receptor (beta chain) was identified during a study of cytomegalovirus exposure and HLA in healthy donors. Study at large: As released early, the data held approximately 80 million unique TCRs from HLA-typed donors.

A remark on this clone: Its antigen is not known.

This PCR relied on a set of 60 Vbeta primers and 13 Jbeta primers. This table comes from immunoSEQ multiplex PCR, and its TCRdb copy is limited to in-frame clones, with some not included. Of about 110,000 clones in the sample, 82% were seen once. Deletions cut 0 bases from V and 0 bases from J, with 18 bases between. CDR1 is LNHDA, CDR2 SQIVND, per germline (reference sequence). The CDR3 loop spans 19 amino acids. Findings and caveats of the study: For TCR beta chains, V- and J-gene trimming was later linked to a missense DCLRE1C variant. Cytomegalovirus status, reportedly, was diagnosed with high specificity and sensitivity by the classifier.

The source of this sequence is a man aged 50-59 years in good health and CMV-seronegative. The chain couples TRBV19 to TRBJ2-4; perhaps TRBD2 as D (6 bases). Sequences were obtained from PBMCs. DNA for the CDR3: TGTGCCAGTAGTATAGATCCCCCGGCAGGGAGGATAGCCAAAAACATTCAGTACTTC. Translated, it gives CASSIDPPAGRIAKNIQYF.